Listed here are 32 T cell receptor beta chains from one sample, sequenced in a study of T cell responses to AZD1222 COVID-19 vaccine. Method: immunoSEQ multiplex PCR; TCRdb's copy keeps in-frame clones and lacks some. Of 150,000 to 200,000 clones in the sample, 85% to 95% were seen once. The sequenced sample was peripheral blood, obtained on day 0 of AZD1222 vaccination. These receptors all stem from an adult in good health.

This chain connects TRBV27 to TRBJ1-2, with 10 positions matching TRBD1. J lost 5 bases, V lost 5 bases, and 8 bases had no gene match. Germline V gene lookup returns CDR1 MNHEY and CDR2 SMNVEV (reference sequence). CDR3 size: 15 residues. The CDR3 reads CASSPRTGGGYGYTF. The CDR3 DNA sequence: TGTGCCAGCAGTCCCCGGACAGGGGGAGGTTATGGCTACACCTTC.

The chain combines TRBV4-1 with TRBJ2-7, with TRBD1 matching over 10 bases. The CDR3 has 17 amino acids. V shed 3 bases and J 3 bases; nucleotides not matched to a gene: 11. From germline, CDR1 is MGHRA and CDR2 YSYEKL. This chain's CDR3 is CASSHPWAGTGVYEQYF. CDR3 bases: TGCGCCAGCAGCCACCCCTGGGCGGGGACAGGGGTCTACGAGCAGTACTTC.

The rearrangement uses TRBV27 and TRBJ2-7; 8 bases are a match to TRBD1. The CDR3 is 15 residues long. Germline V gives CDR1 MNHEY, CDR2 SMNVEV (reference sequence). J lost 2 bases, V lost 2 bases, and 5 bases had no gene match. CDR3 amino acids: CASSLRSGGPYEQYF. CDR3 DNA sequence: TGTGCCAGCAGTTTAAGATCAGGGGGCCCCTACGAGCAGTACTTC.

The chain uses TRBV4-2 and TRBJ2-3; D gene unclear. This CDR3 has 13 amino acids. The V gene lost 0 bases and the J gene lost 8 bases, with 9 bases spanning the gap. Germline V gene lookup returns CDR1 LGHNA and CDR2 YNFKEQ. CDR3 nucleotides: TGTGCCAGCAGCCAAGACGGTGGTTCTACGCAGTATTTT. Residues: CASSQDGGSTQYF.

The chain has TRBV6-4 and TRBJ1-6; D is undetermined. Trimming took 0 bases from V and 7 from J, leaving 10 bases between them. Germline CDR1 is MRHNA and CDR2 is SNTAGT. CDR3 length equals 15 residues. The CDR3 here is CASSDSNLSNSPLHF. The CDR3 nucleotides read TGTGCCAGCAGTGACTCGAACCTGTCGAATTCACCCCTCCACTTT.

This clone occurred once. This chain links TRBV6-6 with TRBJ2-7; a weak D match, TRBD2 (5 bases). Trimming took off 2 bases at V and 4 bases at J, with 9 bases between the two ends. The CDR3 runs 13 residues. The germline V gene encodes CDR1 MNHNY and CDR2 SVGAGI (reference sequence). CDR3 DNA: TGTGCCAGCAGTTACGGTGCGGGTTACGAGCAGTACTTC. Translation: CASSYGAGYEQYF.

This clone was seen only once. This rearrangement joins TRBV10-3 to TRBJ2-7; D is perhaps TRBD2 (6 bases). Trimming stripped 4 bases from V and 2 bases from J, with 30 bases between. The CDR3 consists of 20 residues. Germline V gene data show CDR1 as ENHRY and CDR2 as SYGVKD. CDR3 protein: CAISGDTRFSPTSSAYEQYF. The CDR3 DNA reads TGTGCCATCAGTGGAGACACCCGGTTTAGTCCCACTAGCAGTGCCTACGAGCAGTACTTC.

The chain carries TRBV28 and TRBJ1-6; possibly TRBD1 for D (6 bases). The CDR3 contains 17 residues. Deletions cut 1 base from V and 8 bases from J, with 18 bases between. Per germline, CDR1 MDHEN and CDR2 SYDVKM. The CDR3 DNA reads as TGTGCCAGCAGTTTATTAGGGGGGGAAGGTGGGGATTCACCCCTCCACTTT. Its protein is CASSLLGGEGGDSPLHF.

This chain uses TRBV18 with TRBJ1-5; weak D call: TRBD1 (5 bases). Germline assignment: CDR1 KGHSH and CDR2 LQKENI. This CDR3 spans 14 amino acids. The ends were cut back, 2 bases at V and 2 bases at J, with 7 bases in the middle. This CDR3 is CASSPSGRNQPQHF. In DNA, the CDR3 is TGTGCCAGCTCACCATCAGGGCGCAATCAGCCCCAGCATTTT.

The chain recombines TRBV2 with TRBJ2-4; unclear D gene. Germline lookup yields CDR1 SNHLY and CDR2 FYNNEI. V was pared by 4 bases and J by 11 bases, with 9 bases between. The CDR3 extends over 11 amino acids. The DNA of the CDR3 is TGTGCCAGCAGTGTCCTCGAACTTCAGTACTTC. The encoded protein is CASSVLELQYF.

The J gene is TRBJ1-2, the V gene TRBV9; unclear D gene. Germline V lookup: CDR1 SGDLS, CDR2 YYNGEE. The length of the CDR3 is 12 residues. Between the trimmed V and J ends, which lost 3 bases and 8 bases, there was a span of 11 bases. CDR3 sequence: CASSAHPSGYTF. For the CDR3, the DNA is TGTGCCAGCAGCGCCCACCCCTCGGGCTACACCTTC.

The genes are TRBV10-3 and TRBJ2-3; TRBD1 agrees at 7 bases. CDR1 is ENHRY, CDR2 SYGVKD, per germline. The CDR3 sequence is 19 residues long. The junction had 17 bases not matched to a gene; V was cut back by 5 bases and J by 0 bases. CDR3: CAISPTNGQALGSTDTQYF. The CDR3 region has the DNA TGTGCCATCAGTCCGACCAATGGACAGGCCTTAGGTAGCACAGATACGCAGTATTTT.

The V gene is TRBV30, the J gene TRBJ1-6; TRBD1 matches 7 bases. The length of the CDR3 is 12 residues. Germline loops: CDR1 GTSNPN, CDR2 SVGIG (reference sequence). The V gene end was trimmed by 8 bases and the J gene end by 13 bases; junction bases not matched to a gene: 11. In DNA form, the CDR3 reads TGTGCCGCAACCGGGACAGCCGCTCCCCTCCACTTT. It specifies CAATGTAAPLHF.

This chain joins TRBV7-3 and TRBJ1-1, with D perhaps matching TRBD1 (6 bases). The germline gives CDR1 SGHTA, CDR2 FQGTGA. This CDR3 is 13 amino acids long. V was shortened by 5 bases and J by 3 bases, with 10 bases between the two germline ends. The CDR3 DNA reads TGTGCCAGCAGCACGGACAGAGACACTGAAGCTTTCTTT. Its translation is CASSTDRDTEAFF.

The rearrangement links TRBV7-2 to TRBJ1-1; unclear D gene. This CDR3 spans 13 amino acids. Trimming removed 0 bases at V and 7 bases at J, with 9 bases between. Germline CDR1 is SGHTA and CDR2 is FQGNSA. The CDR3 loop reads CASSLATEGEAFF. The CDR3 nucleotides read TGTGCCAGCAGCTTAGCAACTGAGGGTGAAGCTTTCTTT.

This sequence joins TRBV9 and TRBJ2-2; D may be TRBD1 (6 bases). CDR1 is SGDLS and CDR2 is YYNGEE in the germline V gene. CDR3 length: 15 residues. V gave up 2 bases and J gave up 1 base, with 9 bases separating them. CDR3 DNA: TGTGCCAGCAGCGTTTTGGGACAGAACACCGGGGAGCTGTTTTTT. Its translation: CASSVLGQNTGELFF.

This chain joins TRBV29-1 and TRBJ2-1; D may be TRBD2 (5 bases). Trimming stripped 8 bases from V and 10 bases from J, with 9 bases between. The V gene's germline CDR1 is SQVTM and CDR2 ANQGSEA. The CDR3 sequence is 9 residues long. CDR3 in DNA: TGCAGCACAAGAGGGGAGCAGTTCTTC. This translates into CSTRGEQFF.

This chain joins TRBV6-5 and TRBJ1-6; no definite D call. With 0 bases removed from V and 6 bases from J, the gap between germline ends came to 12 bases. The germline V gene encodes CDR1 MNHEY and CDR2 SVGAGI. There are 16 residues in the CDR3. CDR3 protein: CASSYSYPGSNSPLHF. DNA for the CDR3: TGTGCCAGCAGTTACTCTTATCCAGGATCTAATTCACCCCTCCACTTT.

The chain joins TRBV16 to TRBJ2-7, with a possible D match to TRBD1 (6 bases). In germline, CDR1 is KGHSY, CDR2 FQNENV. This CDR3 region has 15 residues. The germline V and J ends were trimmed by 4 bases and 3 bases, with 16 bases remaining between them. The CDR3 DNA follows: TGTGCCAGCAGCCCCCTTCAGGGGATAAGCTACGAGCAGTACTTC. Its translation: CASSPLQGISYEQYF.

This chain joins TRBV9 and TRBJ2-7; weak D call: TRBD1 (6 bases). CDR3 length: 14 amino acids. Germline V lookup: CDR1 SGDLS, CDR2 YYNGEE. Trimming stripped 4 bases from V and 0 bases from J, with 11 bases between. CDR3 protein: CASSTRQDSYEQYF. The CDR3 DNA reads as TGTGCCAGCAGCACCCGACAGGACTCCTACGAGCAGTACTTC.

The V and J genes are TRBV5-1 and TRBJ2-4; D gene unclear. The CDR3 loop spans 14 amino acids. Trimming removed 4 bases from V and 5 bases from J, with 13 bases in between. Germline loops: CDR1 SGHRS, CDR2 YFSETQ. CDR3 nucleotide sequence: TGCGCCAGCAGCATAGGAACAGTGGAAAACATTCAGTACTTC. Translated, it gives CASSIGTVENIQYF.

This chain uses TRBV5-1 with TRBJ2-5; 7 positions match TRBD2. Germline loops: CDR1 SGHRS, CDR2 YFSETQ. The CDR3 extends over 15 amino acids. The junction had 9 bases not matched to a gene; V was cut back by 3 bases and J by 4 bases. The CDR3 region is CASSSDPSSGETQYF. The CDR3 DNA reads TGCGCCAGCAGCTCGGACCCATCTAGCGGAGAGACCCAGTACTTC.

This rearrangement joins TRBV13 to TRBJ2-7, with TRBD2 as a possible D gene (6 bases). This CDR3 region has 15 residues. Germline CDR1 reads PRHDT; CDR2 reads FYEKMQ (reference sequence). The germline V and J ends were trimmed by 3 bases and 6 bases, with 18 bases remaining between them. CDR3 sequence: CASSFRSRAGFEQYF. The CDR3 coding sequence is TGTGCCAGCAGCTTCCGCAGCAGGGCGGGATTCGAGCAGTACTTC.

The chain recombines TRBV19 with TRBJ1-2; weak D call: TRBD1 (5 bases). Per the germline V gene, CDR1 is LNHDA and CDR2 is SQIVND (reference sequence). The CDR3 covers 14 residues. The V end was cut by 5 bases, the J end by 6 bases, with 16 bases between. CDR3 amino acids: CASSREGRYHGYTF. CDR3 nucleotides: TGTGCCAGTAGTCGGGAGGGGAGGTATCATGGCTACACCTTC.

The rearrangement uses TRBV18 and TRBJ1-1; possibly TRBD1 for D (5 bases). This CDR3 region has 14 residues. CDR1 is KGHSH and CDR2 is LQKENI in the germline V gene. Trimming left V 5 bases short and J 9 bases short, with 19 bases between. CDR3 sequence (DNA): TGTGCCAGCTCAGCGAACCAACAGGCGTCCCAAGCTTTCTTT. This encodes CASSANQQASQAFF. Variable domain in full (rest from reference TRBV18 and TRBJ1-1): NAGVMQNPRHLVRRRGQEARLRCSPMKGHSHVYWYRQLPEEGLKFMVYLQKENIIDESGMPKERFSAEFPKEGPSILRIQQVVRGDSAAYFCASSANQQASQAFFGQGTRLTVV.

This sequence joins TRBV3-1 (or the pseudogene TRBV3-2) and TRBJ1-2, with 7 bases matching TRBD1. Germline assignment: CDR1 LGHDT and CDR2 YNNKEL (reference sequence). The CDR3 consists of 18 residues. Trimming took 2 bases from V and 4 from J; bases not matched to a gene: 16. The DNA of the CDR3 is TGTGCCAGCAGCCAAAGCTCCCTGGGCCGGACAGGAGTCTATGGCTACACCTTC. Its translation: CASSQSSLGRTGVYGYTF.

This rearrangement joins TRBV9 to TRBJ1-2, with 10 bases matching TRBD1. The CDR3 has 16 residues. The ends lost 4 bases at V and 4 bases at J; junction bases unmatched: 10. Germline CDR1 is SGDLS and CDR2 is YYNGEE. As DNA, the CDR3 is TGTGCCAGCAGCATAGACACAGGGACAGGGGCCTATGGCTACACCTTC. It encodes CASSIDTGTGAYGYTF.

This chain uses TRBV20-1 with TRBJ1-4, with 8 bases aligning to TRBD1. CDR1 and CDR2 (germline): DFQATT, SNEGSKA (reference sequence). The CDR3 length is 18 residues. Germline trimming cut 3 bases from V and 2 bases from J; bases unmatched to any gene: 14. The CDR3 loop is CSASSLQGAVFTNEKLFF. CDR3 in DNA: TGCAGTGCTAGTTCTTTGCAGGGGGCTGTATTTACTAATGAAAAACTGTTTTTT.

J is TRBJ1-4 and V is TRBV28; 8 bases line up with TRBD1. The CDR3 runs 14 residues. The trim removed 4 bases at V and 7 bases at J, leaving 5 bases unmatched. Germline V lookup: CDR1 MDHEN, CDR2 SYDVKM. Here the CDR3 reads CASSSGQGGEKLFF. CDR3 bases: TGTGCCAGCAGTTCAGGACAGGGTGGTGAAAAACTGTTTTTT.

The V and J genes are TRBV4-2 and TRBJ1-4; TRBD1 matches at 11 bases. The CDR3 has 17 amino acids. Germline V gives CDR1 LGHNA, CDR2 YNFKEQ. V dropped 0 bases and J dropped 8; count of bases not matched to a gene: 8. The CDR3 sequence: CASSQDARTGGGEKLFF. CDR3 nucleotide sequence: TGTGCCAGCAGCCAAGATGCTCGGACAGGGGGCGGGGAAAAACTGTTTTTT.

The chain couples TRBV25-1 to TRBJ1-1, with a possible D match to TRBD1 (5 bases). Trimming removed 5 bases from V and 2 bases from J, with 15 bases in between. Germline-derived CDR1 and CDR2 are MGHDK and SYGVNS. The CDR3 has 15 amino acids. The CDR3 nucleotides read TGTGCCAGCAGTCTGGGACGGACCACTAACACTGAAGCTTTCTTT. It encodes CASSLGRTTNTEAFF.

The chain links TRBV11-1 to TRBJ1-1, with D possibly TRBD1 on 6 matching bases. Germline lookup yields CDR1 SGHAT and CDR2 FQDESV (reference sequence). Trimming shortened V by 6 bases and J by 3 bases, and 14 bases separated the two germline ends. The CDR3 loop spans 14 amino acids. CDR3 sequence: CASRTGIGYTEAFF. As DNA, the CDR3 is TGTGCCAGCAGAACAGGGATTGGTTACACTGAAGCTTTCTTT. Complete variable domain (other parts from reference TRBV11-1 and TRBJ1-1): EAEVAQSPRYKITEKSQAVAFWCDPISGHATLYWYRQILGQGPELLVQFQDESVVDDSQLPKDRFSAERLKGVDSTLKIQPAELGDSAMYLCASRTGIGYTEAFFGQGTRLTVV.